This TCR beta chain was observed in a study of radiotherapy plus CTLA-4 blockade in lung cancer. CDR1 is MGHRA, CDR2 YSYEKL, per germline. V shed 1 base and J shed 1 base, with 16 bases lying between them. The CDR3 spans 17 residues. The protocol was immunoSEQ multiplex PCR, while the TCRdb copy is restricted to in-frame clones and leaves out a portion. The sample records about 90,000 clones, around 83% being singletons. Sequencing used peripheral blood, obtained from a patient treated with radiotherapy plus ipilimumab. The V gene is TRBV4-1, the J gene TRBJ1-2; no firm D call. The source of this sequence is a human donor with non-small cell lung cancer that progressed on radiotherapy plus ipilimumab. The CDR3 reads CASSQVIYVGINYGYTF. CDR3 DNA: TGCGCCAGCAGCCAAGTTATTTATGTCGGAATTAACTATGGCTACACCTTC.